The 31 T cell receptor beta chains reported below all come from one sample, sequenced in a study of shared clonotypes between healthy human individuals. The repertoire was sequenced with immunoSEQ multiplex PCR; TCRdb's copy has only in-frame clones and lacks some. In the table there are roughly 1,500,000 clones, 98% of which are singletons. Sequenced: naive CD4+ T cells sorted from blood. Subset specified: CD45RA+ positively selected. The source of these receptors is a man under 40 in good health.

Comment on this clone: Other DNA sequences in the same sample also yield this CDR3. The chain carries TRBV28 and TRBJ1-5; D not certain. The CDR3 contains 12 residues. The germline V and J ends were trimmed by 4 bases and 4 bases, with 5 bases remaining between them. CDR1 and CDR2 (germline): MDHEN, SYDVKM. CDR3 protein: CASSSGNQPQHF. CDR3 nucleotides: TGTGCCAGCAGTTCGGGTAATCAGCCCCAGCATTTT.

V usage is TRBV4-1 and J usage is TRBJ2-1; D remains ambiguous. The CDR3 has 13 amino acids. The ends were cut back, 1 base at V and 8 bases at J, with 9 bases in the middle. Germline V gene data show CDR1 as MGHRA and CDR2 as YSYEKL. The CDR3 loop is CASSQATFDEQFF. The DNA for the CDR3 is TGCGCCAGCAGCCAAGCGACTTTTGATGAGCAGTTCTTC.

This chain uses TRBV5-1 with TRBJ2-3; D is perhaps TRBD1 (6 bases). This CDR3 comprises 16 residues. Germline values: CDR1 SGHRS, CDR2 YFSETQ. The V end lost 0 bases, the J end lost 3 bases, and 14 bases lay between the germline ends. The CDR3 reads CASSLGQEESTDTQYF. DNA for the CDR3: TGCGCCAGCAGCTTGGGACAGGAAGAATCGACAGATACGCAGTATTTT.

This clone was picked up one time. V gene TRBV9 combines with J gene TRBJ2-7, with TRBD2 identical over 9 bases. Germline V CDR1 and CDR2: SGDLS, YYNGEE. The CDR3 covers 15 residues. J gave up 9 bases and V 4 bases, and 14 bases lay outside the gene matches. Here the CDR3 reads CASSPMVAGEVGQYF. Here the CDR3 DNA reads TGTGCCAGCAGCCCCATGGTAGCGGGAGAAGTGGGGCAGTACTTC.

This clone showed up just once. In DNA form, the CDR3 reads TGTGCCAGCAGCAGTCCTAGCACAGATACGCAGTATTTT. Protein product: CASSSPSTDTQYF. V usage is TRBV28 and J usage is TRBJ2-3; D unresolved. Looked up from germline, CDR1 is MDHEN and CDR2 is SYDVKM. V lost 6 bases and J 0 bases, leaving 7 bases between the germline ends. The CDR3 sequence is 13 residues long.

The chain has TRBV5-8 and TRBJ2-3; the match to TRBD1 covers 8 bases. The trim removed 1 base at V and 1 base at J, leaving 5 bases unmatched. The germline V gene has CDR1 SGHTS and CDR2 YDEGEE. The CDR3 runs to 16 residues. This chain's CDR3 is CASSLLDRDRTDTQYF. DNA of the CDR3: TGTGCCAGCAGCTTGCTGGACAGGGATCGCACAGATACGCAGTATTTT.

The J gene is TRBJ2-6, the V gene TRBV30; D might be TRBD1 or TRBD2, each matching 5 bases. Germline values: CDR1 GTSNPN, CDR2 SVGIG (reference sequence). The CDR3 sequence is 17 residues long. V gave up 2 bases and J gave up 1 base, with 15 bases separating them. In DNA, the CDR3 is TGTGCCTGGAGTAGGGACGCCCCGCTTTCTGGGGCCAACGTCCTGACTTTC. Translated, it gives CAWSRDAPLSGANVLTF.

V and J are TRBV2 and TRBJ1-4; D might be TRBD1 (5 bases). The ends were cut back, 5 bases at V and 5 bases at J, with 9 bases in the middle. Germline V gene sequence: CDR1 SNHLY, CDR2 FYNNEI. The CDR3 runs to 13 residues. Written as DNA, the CDR3 is TGTGCCAGCAGTTCGGGACTAAATGAAAAACTGTTTTTT. It codes for CASSSGLNEKLFF.

With respect to this clone: This same CDR3 is encoded by further DNA sequences in the sample. The chain is built from TRBV7-2 and TRBJ2-3, with D unresolved. V was shortened by 3 bases and J by 2 bases, with 12 bases between the two germline ends. The CDR3 spans 15 residues. Per germline, CDR1 SGHTA and CDR2 FQGNSA. CDR3 loop: CASSLALGFTDTQYF. The CDR3 DNA sequence: TGTGCCAGCAGCTTGGCGTTAGGGTTCACAGATACGCAGTATTTT.

J is TRBJ1-2 and V is TRBV7-8, with unresolved D. CDR1 SGHVS and CDR2 FQNEAQ come from the germline V gene. The CDR3 totals 13 residues. V was pared by 5 bases and J by 8 bases, with 15 bases between. In nucleotides, the CDR3 is TGTGCCAGCAGCCCACCGGCCCAACAAGGCTACACCTTC. Amino acids: CASSPPAQQGYTF.

This clone was counted a single time. The chain employs TRBV30 and TRBJ2-1; D tentatively reads TRBD1 or TRBD2 (6 bases each). Trimming took 4 bases from V and 9 from J, leaving 19 bases between them. In germline, CDR1 is GTSNPN, CDR2 SVGIG (reference sequence). CDR3 size: 14 residues. DNA for the CDR3: TGTGCCTGGATGGGGGCGGGACCCCCTAGTGAGCAGTTCTTC. Translation gives CAWMGAGPPSEQFF.

The chain uses TRBV28 and TRBJ2-2; D is possibly TRBD1 (6 bases). Germline V CDR1 and CDR2: MDHEN, SYDVKM. Trimming removed 4 bases at V and 6 bases at J, with 15 bases between. CDR3 size: 15 residues. CDR3 in DNA: TGTGCCAGCAGTTGGGACATCTTCAACGCCGGGGAGCTGTTTTTT. Translating gives CASSWDIFNAGELFF. Variable domain in full (rest from reference TRBV28 and TRBJ2-2): DVKVTQSSRYLVKRTGEKVFLECVQDMDHENMFWYRQDPGLGLRLIYFSYDVKMKEKGDIPEGYSVSREKKERFSLILESASTNQTSMYLCASSWDIFNAGELFFGEGSRLTVL.

The genes are TRBV19 and TRBJ1-1, with D tentatively TRBD1 (5 bases). The germline gives CDR1 LNHDA, CDR2 SQIVND (reference sequence). The CDR3 covers 14 residues. V was trimmed by 7 bases and J by 1 base, leaving 13 bases between them. The chain's CDR3 is CASTAPGRNTEAFF. The CDR3 DNA sequence: TGTGCCAGTACCGCGCCAGGGCGGAACACTGAAGCTTTCTTT.

The rearrangement uses TRBV6-1 and TRBJ1-4; TRBD1 might be the D (5 bases). The CDR3 is made up of 14 amino acids. CDR1 and CDR2 from the germline V gene are MNHNS and SASEGT. V lost 3 bases and J lost 12, with 17 bases in between. In DNA, the CDR3 is TGTGCCAGCAGTGAGGTGGTCACGAGGGGACAACTGTTTTTT. It yields the protein CASSEVVTRGQLFF.

This chain joins TRBV23-1 and TRBJ1-4, with D hard to call. TRBV23-1 is noted as an ORF with a role that remains uncertain. The germline V and J ends were trimmed by 4 bases and 0 bases, with 18 bases remaining between them. The CDR3 length is 18 residues. CDR3 DNA sequence: TGCGCCAGCAGTCCATCAAGCGGAACGGTAGCAACTAATGAAAAACTGTTTTTT. Protein: CASSPSSGTVATNEKLFF.

This clone has only one observation. V gene TRBV25-1 combines with J gene TRBJ2-7, with 8 bases identical to TRBD1. CDR1 and CDR2 from the germline V gene are MGHDK and SYGVNS. The CDR3 runs 15 residues. After removal of 3 bases from V and 9 bases from J, the junction contained 13 bases not matched to a gene. The CDR3: CASSDPKSGGLVQYF. CDR3 in DNA: TGTGCCAGCAGTGATCCCAAGTCAGGGGGCTTAGTGCAGTACTTC.

V usage is TRBV6-4 and J usage is TRBJ1-2, with 7 bases identical to TRBD1. The germline gives CDR1 MRHNA, CDR2 SNTAGT. V shed 2 bases and J 5 bases; nucleotides not matched to a gene: 8. The length of the CDR3 is 15 residues. This CDR3 reads CASSDLGTADYGYTF. Here the CDR3 DNA reads TGTGCCAGCAGTGACCTGGGGACAGCGGATTATGGCTACACCTTC.

This clone has only one observation. Other DNA sequences within the sample encode an identical CDR3. The chain recombines TRBV7-9 with TRBJ2-3; D is perhaps TRBD2 (5 bases). Germline CDR1 is SEHNR and CDR2 is FQNEAQ (reference sequence). The V and J ends lost 0 bases and 6 bases respectively, with 10 bases between them. The CDR3 is 14 residues long. This CDR3 is CASSLAGVSDTQYF. The DNA for the CDR3 is TGTGCCAGCAGCTTAGCGGGAGTTTCGGATACGCAGTATTTT.

The chain couples TRBV19 to TRBJ1-1, with D tentatively TRBD1 (5 bases). Germline V gene sequence: CDR1 LNHDA, CDR2 SQIVND (reference sequence). Trimming stripped 1 base from V and 9 bases from J, with 12 bases between. CDR3 size: 13 residues. As DNA, the CDR3 is TGTGCCAGTAGTATAGGGATGACAGTTCAAGCTTTCTTT. It yields the protein CASSIGMTVQAFF.

The chain couples TRBV4-1 to TRBJ2-7, with 8 bases aligning to TRBD2. The CDR3 covers 16 residues. The germline V gene has CDR1 MGHRA and CDR2 YSYEKL. J lost 3 bases, V lost 0 bases, and 7 bases had no gene match. As DNA, the CDR3 is TGCGCCAGCAGCCAAGAGTTGGGACGGGAGGGCTACGAGCAGTACTTC. Translated, it gives CASSQELGREGYEQYF.

V is TRBV28 and J is TRBJ2-7, with TRBD2 matching over 14 bases. V shed 5 bases and J 6 bases; nucleotides not matched to a gene: 15. The length of the CDR3 is 18 residues. Germline assignment: CDR1 MDHEN and CDR2 SYDVKM. DNA of the CDR3: TGTGCCAGCAGTGGCGGGATCGGACTAGCGGGAGGAGGGGCCGAGCAGTACTTC. It yields the protein CASSGGIGLAGGGAEQYF.

The V gene is TRBV7-2, the J gene TRBJ1-1; D gene unclear. V lost 6 bases to trimming and J lost 5 bases, with 13 bases between them. From germline, CDR1 is SGHTA and CDR2 FQGNSA. CDR3 length: 13 residues. Here the CDR3 reads CASRFIGFTEAFF. CDR3 in DNA: TGTGCCAGCAGGTTTATAGGGTTTACTGAAGCTTTCTTT.

This clone showed up just once. The rearrangement links TRBV7-2 to TRBJ1-4; 9 bases agree with TRBD1. The CDR3 consists of 15 residues. Per germline, CDR1 SGHTA and CDR2 FQGNSA. With 5 bases clipped from V and 6 bases from J, the junction kept 7 bases outside the gene matches. This chain's CDR3 is CASSKTGTGYEKLFF. CDR3 DNA sequence: TGTGCCAGCAGCAAGACCGGGACAGGGTATGAAAAACTGTTTTTT.

The chain carries TRBV9 and TRBJ2-1, with 11 bases lining up with TRBD2. The CDR3 sequence is 15 residues long. Germline V gene sequence: CDR1 SGDLS, CDR2 YYNGEE. Trimming took 3 bases from V and 9 from J; bases not matched to a gene: 8. CDR3 in DNA: TGTGCCAGCAGCGGTTTAGCGGGAGGGCCCTCTGAGCAGTTCTTC. It encodes CASSGLAGGPSEQFF.

This chain links TRBV9 with TRBJ2-7; D possibly corresponds to TRBD2 (6 bases). Trimming took off 3 bases at V and 5 bases at J, with 21 bases between the two ends. Germline values: CDR1 SGDLS, CDR2 YYNGEE. The CDR3 contains 16 residues. The DNA of the CDR3 is TGTGCCAGCAGCGCACAAACTAGGGAGGCTAGAGACGAGCAGTACTTC. Its protein product is CASSAQTREARDEQYF.

The chain uses TRBV7-4 and TRBJ1-5, with 9 bases fitting TRBD1. Trimming cost V 3 bases and J 0 bases; bases outside gene matches: 21. Looked up from germline, CDR1 is SGHVT and CDR2 is SQSDAQ. The CDR3 consists of 22 residues. This CDR3 reads CASSFSGESGTGMGYSNQPQHF. Here the CDR3 DNA reads TGTGCCAGCAGCTTCTCTGGCGAATCCGGGACAGGGATGGGGTATAGCAATCAGCCCCAGCATTTT. Looking up the rest from reference TRBV7-4 and TRBJ1-5 gives the full variable domain: GAGVSQSPRYKVAKRGRDVALRCDSISGHVTLYWYRQTLGQGSEVLTYSQSDAQRDKSGRPSGRFSAERPERSVSTLKIQRTEQGDSAVYLCASSFSGESGTGMGYSNQPQHFGDGTRLSIL.

This chain connects TRBV5-1 to TRBJ1-3; a possible D gene is TRBD1 (6 bases). The CDR3 runs 15 residues. Trimming cost V 4 bases and J 6 bases, with 17 bases left between them. Germline CDR1 is SGHRS and CDR2 is YFSETQ. The CDR3 region has the DNA TGCGCCAGCAGCGCAGAACAGGGTAGTAAAAACACCATATATTTT. Its translation is CASSAEQGSKNTIYF.

Details on this clone: Additional DNA sequences in this sample encode the identical CDR3. This chain links TRBV6-5 with TRBJ2-3; D remains unclear. The V gene's germline CDR1 is MNHEY and CDR2 SVGAGI. With 4 bases removed from V and 0 bases from J, the gap between germline ends came to 5 bases. The CDR3 has 13 amino acids. This CDR3 is CASSSLSTDTQYF. In DNA, the CDR3 is TGTGCCAGCAGTTCCCTCAGCACAGATACGCAGTATTTT.

This clone was counted between two and nine times. The chain is built from TRBV5-1 and TRBJ2-5; no clear D gene. Germline V gives CDR1 SGHRS, CDR2 YFSETQ. Trimming stripped 4 bases from V and 1 base from J, with 8 bases between. This CDR3 is built from 13 residues. This CDR3 is CASSPDPQETQYF. CDR3 DNA sequence: TGCGCCAGCAGCCCCGACCCCCAAGAGACCCAGTACTTC.

The chain has TRBV28 and TRBJ1-1; the match to TRBD1 covers 8 bases. Trimming at V came to 5 bases and at J to 5 bases, leaving 7 bases not matched to a gene. Germline assignment: CDR1 MDHEN and CDR2 SYDVKM. The CDR3 runs 14 residues. DNA for the CDR3: TGTGCCAGCAGTCCAGGGGGCCCAGGAACTGAAGCTTTCTTT. Its protein is CASSPGGPGTEAFF.

The chain joins TRBV19 to TRBJ2-7; perhaps TRBD1 as D (5 bases). The CDR3 extends over 12 amino acids. Germline-derived CDR1 and CDR2 are LNHDA and SQIVND (reference sequence). V lost 6 bases and J lost 4, with 10 bases in between. The CDR3 here is CASSRKGYEQYF. In nucleotides, the CDR3 is TGTGCCAGTAGCCGTAAGGGGTACGAGCAGTACTTC.